The 29 T cell receptor beta chains in this list originate from one sample, sequenced in a study of blood T cell repertoires in COVID-19 (dated by TCRdb to 2019 to 2021). Libraries were built with the immunoSEQ multiplex PCR assay. This immuneACCESS table, as held by TCRdb, lists in-frame sequences with V and J called but not all clones. Of the missing ones, under half trace to an unresolved V gene in checked studies; the others have no known cause. Across this sample there are tens of thousands of clones, with more than 70% seen only once. The biggest ten clones account for approximately 19% of the sample. Specimen: peripheral blood. These receptors all come from a human donor in a cohort sampled during active COVID-19.

V is TRBV11-2 and J is TRBJ2-7, with a weak D call TRBD2 (5 bases). This CDR3 is built from 13 residues. Germline V gene data show CDR1 as SGHAT and CDR2 as FQNNGV. The germline V and J ends were trimmed by 1 base and 6 bases, with 10 bases remaining between them. The CDR3 DNA follows: TGTGCCAGCAGCTTAGCTCGGACTTCCGAGCAGTACTTC. It yields the protein CASSLARTSEQYF. The variable domain in full, completed from reference TRBV11-2 and TRBJ2-7, reads EAGVAQSPRYKIIEKRQSVAFWCNPISGHATLYWYQQILGQGPKLLIQFQNNGVVDDSQLPKDRFSAERLKGVDSTLKIQPAKLEDSAVYLCASSLARTSEQYFGPGTRLTVT.

The V gene is TRBV4-1, the J gene TRBJ2-1, with 7 bases that match TRBD2. The CDR3 covers 16 residues. Germline CDR1 and CDR2: MGHRA and YSYEKL. V shed 7 bases, J shed 0 bases, and the junction held 9 bases outside the gene matches. In DNA form, the CDR3 reads TGCGCCAGCACGGGGTCCGGGGGGAGCTCCTACAATGAGCAGTTCTTC. This gives the protein CASTGSGGSSYNEQFF.

The V call is TRBV7-9, the J call TRBJ2-2; 7 positions match TRBD2. The CDR3 totals 16 residues. V trimming: 5 bases; J trimming: 0 bases; junction bases outside the gene matches: 6. Per the germline V gene, CDR1 is SEHNR and CDR2 is FQNEAQ (reference sequence). CDR3 sequence: CASSPRTSSNTGELFF. The CDR3 region has the DNA TGTGCCAGCAGCCCCAGGACTAGTTCGAACACCGGGGAGCTGTTTTTT.

The V call is TRBV18, the J call TRBJ1-1; D might be TRBD1 (5 bases). The CDR3 is 12 amino acids. The V gene lost 2 bases and the J gene lost 5 bases, with 6 bases spanning the gap. Germline CDR1 is KGHSH and CDR2 is LQKENI. CDR3 DNA sequence: TGTGCCAGCTCACCAAAGGGGACTGAAGCTTTCTTT. It codes for CASSPKGTEAFF. Supplemented by reference TRBV18 and TRBJ1-1, the full variable domain reads NAGVMQNPRHLVRRRGQEARLRCSPMKGHSHVYWYRQLPEEGLKFMVYLQKENIIDESGMPKERFSAEFPKEGPSILRIQQVVRGDSAAYFCASSPKGTEAFFGQGTRLTVV.

This chain connects TRBV12-3 or TRBV12-4 to TRBJ2-4; no definite D call. This CDR3 region has 12 residues. Trimming pared 3 bases from V and 8 bases from J, leaving 8 bases between. The CDR3 region has the DNA TGTGCCAGCAGTTTTACGGGTGACATTCAGTACTTC. Translating gives CASSFTGDIQYF.

This chain joins TRBV7-7 and TRBJ2-6; a possible D gene is TRBD2 (5 bases). In germline, CDR1 is SSHAT, CDR2 FNYEAQ (reference sequence). This CDR3 has 17 residues. V shed 5 bases and J shed 0 bases, with 14 bases lying between them. The CDR3, as DNA: TGTGCCAGCAGCCTCGCGGGCCCCTTCTCTGGGGCCAACGTCCTGACTTTC. It codes for CASSLAGPFSGANVLTF.

This clone has only one observation. The rearrangement uses TRBV24-1 and TRBJ2-5; 10 bases line up with TRBD2. V lost 3 bases and J lost 2; bases outside the gene matches: 2. Germline V gene lookup returns CDR1 KGHDR and CDR2 SFDVKD. This CDR3 comprises 15 residues. In DNA, the CDR3 is TGTGCCACCAGTGATACTAGCGGGATACAAGAGACCCAGTACTTC. The encoded protein is CATSDTSGIQETQYF.

CDR3 coding DNA: TGTGCCAGCAGCCAAGCCCTGCAAGGGGGCCAGTTTTACTGCTACAATGAGCAGTTCTTC. Its translation is CASSQALQGGQFYCYNEQFF. The rearrangement joins TRBV14 to TRBJ2-1, with 7 bases identical to TRBD1. The CDR3 runs 20 residues. Germline V gene lookup returns CDR1 SGHDN and CDR2 FVKESK. The V and J ends lost 1 base and 3 bases, in that order; junction bases with no gene match: 18.

This CDR3 reads CASSTGTGGYEQYF. The CDR3 DNA reads TGTGCCAGCAGCACCGGGACAGGGGGCTACGAGCAGTACTTC. The chain employs TRBV27 and TRBJ2-7; 11 bases line up with TRBD1. This CDR3 region has 14 residues. The germline gives CDR1 MNHEY, CDR2 SMNVEV (reference sequence). J lost 3 bases, V lost 6 bases, and 4 bases had no gene match.

The V call is TRBV15, the J call TRBJ1-2; 9 bases line up with TRBD1. Germline V CDR1 and CDR2: LNHNV, YYDKDF (reference sequence). The CDR3 runs to 14 residues. V was pared by 5 bases and J by 4 bases, with 5 bases of the junction left unmatched. The CDR3 DNA reads TGTGCCACCAGCCCCCGACAGGGGGGCTATGGCTACACCTTC. Amino acid sequence: CATSPRQGGYGYTF.

V gene TRBV11-2 combines with J gene TRBJ2-3; 9 nucleotides agree with TRBD2. Germline trimming cut 4 bases from V and 4 bases from J; bases unmatched to any gene: 12. There are 17 residues in the CDR3. Germline CDR1 reads SGHAT; CDR2 reads FQNNGV. CDR3 protein: CASSSGSGGPRSDTQYF. Written as DNA, the CDR3 is TGTGCCAGCAGCTCAGGGAGCGGGGGGCCTAGGTCAGATACGCAGTATTTT. The full variable domain, with the rest looked up from reference TRBV11-2 and TRBJ2-3, is EAGVAQSPRYKIIEKRQSVAFWCNPISGHATLYWYQQILGQGPKLLIQFQNNGVVDDSQLPKDRFSAERLKGVDSTLKIQPAKLEDSAVYLCASSSGSGGPRSDTQYFGPGTRLTVL.

The chain is built from TRBV11-2 and TRBJ1-3; 8 positions agree with TRBD1. This CDR3 has 17 amino acids. Trimming at V came to 5 bases and at J to 0 bases, leaving 9 bases not matched to a gene. Germline CDR1 and CDR2: SGHAT and FQNNGV. CDR3 in DNA: TGTGCCAGCAGCCCAGCCGGGACAGGCGTCTCTGGAAACACCATATATTTT. Translation: CASSPAGTGVSGNTIYF.

This chain connects TRBV19 to TRBJ2-3, with 9 bases identical to TRBD2. Germline-derived CDR1 and CDR2 are LNHDA and SQIVND (reference sequence). The V and J ends lost 9 bases and 7 bases, in that order; junction bases with no gene match: 14. The CDR3 consists of 15 residues. The CDR3 region is CASRSLAGLSNTQYF. Here the CDR3 DNA reads TGTGCCAGCCGAAGCCTAGCGGGGCTATCAAATACGCAGTATTTT.

The chain couples TRBV7-3 to TRBJ2-2, with no clear D. CDR3 length: 13 amino acids. Per the germline V gene, CDR1 is SGHTA and CDR2 is FQGTGA. The V and J ends lost 6 bases and 6 bases respectively, with 11 bases between them. The CDR3 protein is CASRPSEAGELFF. The CDR3 bases are TGTGCCAGCAGGCCGTCCGAGGCCGGGGAGCTGTTTTTT. Combining the CDR3 with reference TRBV7-3 and TRBJ2-2 gives the whole variable domain GAGVSQTPSNKVTEKGKYVELRCDPISGHTALYWYRQSLGQGPEFLIYFQGTGAADDSGLPNDRFFAVRPEGSVSTLKIQRTERGDSAVYLCASRPSEAGELFFGEGSRLTVL.

This clone came up once. The chain is built from TRBV19 and TRBJ2-5; 7 bases match TRBD2. Trimming cost V 2 bases and J 3 bases; bases outside gene matches: 24. The CDR3 has 21 residues. Germline CDR1 and CDR2: LNHDA and SQIVND (reference sequence). The CDR3 here is CASSIRPGTKGPKGSKETQYF. The CDR3 bases are TGTGCCAGTAGTATACGTCCCGGGACTAAGGGCCCTAAGGGGTCCAAAGAGACCCAGTACTTC.

The chain carries TRBV2 and TRBJ1-4, with 8 bases matching TRBD1. Germline V gene sequence: CDR1 SNHLY, CDR2 FYNNEI. V lost 1 base, J lost 5 bases, and 0 bases stayed unmatched. The CDR3 runs to 14 residues. CDR3 in amino acids: CASSEGTGNEKLFF. CDR3 sequence (DNA): TGTGCCAGCAGTGAAGGGACAGGGAATGAAAAACTGTTTTTT.

The chain carries TRBV30 and TRBJ2-7; 7 nucleotides match TRBD1. Per the germline V gene, CDR1 is GTSNPN and CDR2 is SVGIG (reference sequence). CDR3 length: 13 amino acids. V was clipped by 3 bases and J by 2 bases; unmatched bases: 4. CDR3 amino acids: CAWSKGTAYEQYF. CDR3 nucleotides: TGTGCCTGGAGCAAAGGGACAGCCTACGAGCAGTACTTC.

The CDR3 coding sequence is TGTGCCAGCTCCCCTGACACCGGGGAGCTGTTTTTT. Translated, it gives CASSPDTGELFF. The V gene is TRBV18, the J gene TRBJ2-2, with D hard to call. Trimming shortened V by 6 bases and J by 3 bases, and 5 bases separated the two germline ends. The CDR3 consists of 12 residues. Germline V gene data show CDR1 as KGHSH and CDR2 as LQKENI.

The V call is TRBV5-8, the J call TRBJ2-2; 7 bases are a match to TRBD2. Trimming took 0 bases from V and 6 from J; bases not matched to a gene: 5. Germline assignment: CDR1 SGHTS and CDR2 YDEGEE. This CDR3 comprises 15 residues. CDR3 DNA sequence: TGTGCCAGCAGCTTGGTTTCTAGCGGACCCGGGGAGCTGTTTTTT. It translates to CASSLVSSGPGELFF. The variable domain in full, with the rest retrieved from reference TRBV5-8 and TRBJ2-2, is EAGVTQSPTHLIKTRGQQATLRCSPISGHTSVYWYQQALGLGLQFLLWYDEGEERNRGNFPPRFSGRQFPNYSSELNVNALELEDSALYLCASSLVSSGPGELFFGEGSRLTVL.

The table lists this clone with a count of one. This rearrangement joins TRBV5-6 to TRBJ2-3; D may be TRBD2 (6 bases). Germline CDR1 reads SGHDT; CDR2 reads YYEEEE. Trimming took 4 bases from V and 6 from J, leaving 18 bases between them. This CDR3 is built from 15 residues. Here the CDR3 DNA reads TGTGCCAGCAGCGGGGACGGGACGGGGGTTGATACGCAGTATTTT. The encoded protein is CASSGDGTGVDTQYF. Combining the CDR3 with reference TRBV5-6 and TRBJ2-3 gives the whole variable domain DAGVTQSPTHLIKTRGQQVTLRCSPKSGHDTVSWYQQALGQGPQFIFQYYEEEERQRGNFPDRFSGHQFPNYSSELNVNALLLGDSALYLCASSGDGTGVDTQYFGPGTRLTVL.

This rearrangement joins TRBV7-8 to TRBJ1-4, with 9 bases fitting TRBD1. Per germline, CDR1 SGHVS and CDR2 FQNEAQ. CDR3 length equals 15 residues. V dropped 3 bases and J dropped 7; count of bases not matched to a gene: 6. The CDR3 DNA reads as TGTGCCAGCAGCTTTTACAGGGGGCCAGGTGAAAAACTGTTTTTT. It specifies CASSFYRGPGEKLFF.

This chain connects TRBV5-5 to TRBJ2-5; perhaps TRBD2 as D (7 bases). V lost 6 bases to trimming and J lost 4 bases, with 16 bases between them. Germline V gives CDR1 SGHKS, CDR2 YYEKEE (reference sequence). The length of the CDR3 is 14 residues. The CDR3 DNA reads TGTGCCAGCATCCTTAGGGGGGGCGGAGAGACCCAGTACTTC. This gives the protein CASILRGGGETQYF. Looking up the rest from reference TRBV5-5 and TRBJ2-5 gives the full variable domain: DAGVTQSPTHLIKTRGQQVTLRCSPISGHKSVSWYQQVLGQGPQFIFQYYEKEERGRGNFPDRFSARQFPNYSSELNVNALLLGDSALYLCASILRGGGETQYFGPGTRLLVL.

Only one count was recorded for this clone. This chain links TRBV5-8 with TRBJ2-7; D is possibly TRBD2 (6 bases). This CDR3 contains 15 residues. The V gene lost 2 bases and the J gene lost 5 bases, with 17 bases spanning the gap. Germline loops: CDR1 SGHTS, CDR2 YDEGEE. The CDR3 here is CASSFGEVLRHEQYF. In nucleotides, the CDR3 is TGTGCCAGCAGCTTCGGGGAGGTTCTGAGGCACGAGCAGTACTTC.

The V call is TRBV29-1, the J call TRBJ1-2; D call uncertain. Trimming pared 4 bases from V and 12 bases from J, leaving 12 bases between. The germline gives CDR1 SQVTM, CDR2 ANQGSEA. CDR3 length equals 10 residues. The CDR3: CSVVSTTHTF. CDR3 nucleotides: TGCAGCGTTGTTTCCACTACGCACACCTTC.

The chain carries TRBV6-5 and TRBJ1-5; perhaps TRBD1 as D (5 bases). CDR1 is MNHEY and CDR2 is SVGAGI in the germline V gene. With 6 bases removed from V and 0 bases from J, the gap between germline ends came to 12 bases. CDR3 length: 15 amino acids. The CDR3 region has the DNA TGTGCCAGCAGCCTGGGACTAAATAGCAATCAGCCCCAGCATTTT. Translating it yields CASSLGLNSNQPQHF.

The chain employs TRBV7-2 and TRBJ2-3; D is unclear. This CDR3 spans 13 amino acids. Per the germline V gene, CDR1 is SGHTA and CDR2 is FQGNSA. V was clipped by 5 bases and J by 3 bases, with 9 bases between them. CDR3 in amino acids: CASSTALTDTQYF. The DNA of the CDR3 is TGTGCCAGCAGCACCGCCCTAACAGATACGCAGTATTTT.

This chain links TRBV27 with TRBJ1-2; perhaps TRBD1 as D (6 bases). This CDR3 is built from 15 residues. Germline lookup yields CDR1 MNHEY and CDR2 SMNVEV (reference sequence). The V end lost 5 bases, the J end lost 6 bases, and 19 bases lay between the germline ends. Here the CDR3 reads CASSPRGLGGNGYTF. CDR3 coding DNA: TGTGCCAGCAGTCCCAGGGGTTTAGGGGGAAATGGCTACACCTTC.

This clone was counted only a few times. The rearrangement joins TRBV27 to TRBJ2-7, with D uncertain. From germline, CDR1 is MNHEY and CDR2 SMNVEV (reference sequence). This CDR3 spans 12 amino acids. V gave up 6 bases and J gave up 2 bases, with 8 bases separating them. The CDR3 DNA sequence: TGTGCCAGCAGCCCGAACACCTACGAGCAGTACTTC. It translates to CASSPNTYEQYF.

This clone was counted only a few times. The V call is TRBV5-4, the J call TRBJ2-7; 10 nucleotides agree with TRBD1. The junction had 9 bases not matched to a gene; V was cut back by 4 bases and J by 2 bases. This CDR3 is built from 16 residues. The germline V gene has CDR1 SGHNT and CDR2 YYREEE (reference sequence). CDR3 nucleotides: TGTGCCAGCAGCAGCGGCGGGACAGGGGTGCCCTACGAGCAGTACTTC. Protein sequence: CASSSGGTGVPYEQYF.